This T cell receptor (beta chain) was captured in a study of blood T cell repertoires in COVID-19. Grouping used clinical history reported by participants in a survey and questionnaire. Only one count was recorded for this clone. Sequencing used immunoSEQ multiplex PCR; TCRdb keeps in-frame clones, though not all of them. Here the sample spans 250,000 or so clones, roughly four fifths being singletons. From germline, CDR1 is SQVTM and CDR2 ANQGSEA. Trimming cost V 1 base and J 5 bases; bases outside gene matches: 5. CDR3 length equals 15 residues. This TCR was sampled from a man aged 50 to 60 who had recovered from COVID-19. The specimen sequenced was PBMCs or T cells enriched from blood (not recorded which). The chain links TRBV29-1 to TRBJ1-5; TRBD1 matches 10 bases. DNA for the CDR3: TGCAGCGTTGAAGTTGGGGGGACAGGGGATCAGCCCCAGCATTTT. It specifies CSVEVGGTGDQPQHF.